This TCR beta chain was sequenced for a study of CD8 T cells in ankylosing spondylitis. Study-wide findings and caveats: Among TCR beta sequences, a motif of about 8 highly homologous variants appeared characteristic of ankylosing spondylitis blood. Some motif variants had been reported before (in reactive arthritis synovial fluid and blood).

Germline CDR1 and CDR2: SGHTA and FQGTGA. With V trimmed by 3 bases and J by 10 bases, 5 bases remained unmatched. The CDR3 is made up of 14 amino acids. TCRdb analysed the 5' RACE reads with MiXCR anew, one entry per CDR3 protein. The sample carries a few hundred thousand distinct CDR3 sequences, less than 10% recorded once. On this clonotype: Its specificity is unknown.

Sequencing used blood, either unsorted or a sorted T cell fraction (not recorded which). J is TRBJ2-1 and V is TRBV7-3, with 11 nucleotides matching TRBD2. This TCR came from a male donor with ankylosing spondylitis. CDR3 region: CASSLVAGGGEQFF. In nucleotides, the CDR3 is TGTGCCAGCAGCTTGGTAGCGGGAGGGGGAGAGCAGTTCTTC.